Described below is a single T cell receptor (beta chain) sequence and its context. What it binds is not known. The CDR3 is made up of 15 amino acids. V was clipped by 2 bases and J by 5 bases; unmatched bases: 6. Looked up from germline, CDR1 is MDHEN and CDR2 is SYDVKM. The method was immunoSEQ multiplex PCR; TCRdb's version includes in-frame clones alone and lacks a portion of them. The repertoire holds roughly 2,000 clones, with roughly 57% as singletons. This sample stems from a study of T cell repertoires in ileal Crohn's disease. About the research overall: About half of patients got postoperative therapy: approximately twelve thiopurines, some 19 anti-TNF. General study results and limits: Endoscopy was done a median approximately 6.9 months after surgery. Mucosal expansions were suggested to be mainly CD8 T cells.

The time point is: neoterminal ileum biopsy at postoperative endoscopy, about 6 months after surgery. Adults with ileal or ileocolonic Crohn's disease and an indication for resection were eligible. Source material: ileal tissue. This TCR derives from an adult with Crohn's disease. The chain recombines TRBV28 with TRBJ2-3; 8 nucleotides match TRBD1. CDR3 loop: CASSLSRGRVDTQYF. The DNA of the CDR3 is TGTGCCAGCAGTTTAAGCAGGGGGCGCGTAGATACGCAGTATTTT.